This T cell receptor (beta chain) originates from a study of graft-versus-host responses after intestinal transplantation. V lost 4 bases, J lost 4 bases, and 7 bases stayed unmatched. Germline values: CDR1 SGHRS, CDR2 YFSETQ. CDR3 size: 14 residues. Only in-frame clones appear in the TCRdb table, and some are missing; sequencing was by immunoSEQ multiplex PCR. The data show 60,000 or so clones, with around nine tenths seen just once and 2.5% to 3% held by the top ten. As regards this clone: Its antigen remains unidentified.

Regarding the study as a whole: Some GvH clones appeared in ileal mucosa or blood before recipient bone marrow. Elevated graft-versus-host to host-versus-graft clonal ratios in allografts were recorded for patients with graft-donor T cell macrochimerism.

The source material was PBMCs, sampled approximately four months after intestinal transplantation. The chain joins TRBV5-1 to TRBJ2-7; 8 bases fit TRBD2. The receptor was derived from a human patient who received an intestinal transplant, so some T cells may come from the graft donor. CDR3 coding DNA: TGCGCCAGCAGCGGAACGGGGGGGATGTACGAGCAGTACTTC. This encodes CASSGTGGMYEQYF. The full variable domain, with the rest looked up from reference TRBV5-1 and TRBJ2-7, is KAGVTQTPRYLIKTRGQQVTLSCSPISGHRSVSWYQQTPGQGLQFLFEYFSETQRNKGNFPGRFSGRQFSNSRSEMNVSTLELGDSALYLCASSGTGGMYEQYFGPGTRLTVT.